Each of the 22 T cell receptor beta chains below was sequenced from the same sample in a study of cytomegalovirus exposure and HLA in healthy donors. Profiling relied on immunoSEQ multiplex PCR, and the TCRdb table lists in-frame clones only, not all of them. This table holds 85,000 to 130,000 clones, about 85% found once. The sample was PBMCs. These TCRs come from a young woman in good health and CMV-seropositive.

V is TRBV7-6 and J is TRBJ2-2; D remains ambiguous. Trimming left V 2 bases short and J 0 bases short, with 19 bases between. Germline-derived CDR1 and CDR2 are SGHVS and FNYEAQ. The CDR3 is 19 residues long. The CDR3 loop is CASSLLGWVELSNTGELFF. The CDR3 bases are TGTGCCAGCAGCTTATTAGGCTGGGTGGAACTATCGAACACCGGGGAGCTGTTTTTT. The variable domain in full, with the rest retrieved from reference TRBV7-6 and TRBJ2-2, is GAGVSQSPRYKVTKRGQDVALRCDPISGHVSLYWYRQALGQGPEFLTYFNYEAQQDKSGLPNDRFSAERPEGSISTLTIQRTEQRDSAMYRCASSLLGWVELSNTGELFFGEGSRLTVL.

This clone has only a few counts. V and J are TRBV18 and TRBJ2-1; 9 bases fit TRBD1. The CDR3 is made up of 14 amino acids. Unmatched junction bases numbered 5, after V lost 6 bases and J lost 5 bases. CDR1 is KGHSH and CDR2 is LQKENI in the germline V gene. The CDR3 nucleotides are TGTGCCAGCTCGGGACAGGGTGTCAACAATGAGCAGTTCTTC. It translates to CASSGQGVNNEQFF.

A single count supports this clone. The chain combines TRBV7-6 with TRBJ2-1, with 8 positions matching TRBD2. The CDR3 consists of 14 residues. V lost 3 bases to trimming and J lost 4 bases; unmatched junction nucleotides: 2. Germline CDR1 SGHVS, CDR2 FNYEAQ. The CDR3 sequence: CASSFGGVYNEQFF. For the CDR3, the DNA is TGTGCCAGCAGCTTCGGGGGGGTGTACAATGAGCAGTTCTTC.

The chain is built from TRBV28 and TRBJ1-4; D gene ambiguous. Germline lookup yields CDR1 MDHEN and CDR2 SYDVKM. The V gene lost 1 base and the J gene lost 3 bases, with 6 bases spanning the gap. This CDR3 is 14 amino acids long. The CDR3 DNA reads TGTGCCAGCAGTTTATCGGTGGCTAATGAAAAACTGTTTTTT. Translating gives CASSLSVANEKLFF.

Points on this clone: This CDR3 is also generated by other DNA sequences in the sample. The chain joins TRBV6-5 to TRBJ2-3; 7 bases match TRBD1. Per the germline V gene, CDR1 is MNHEY and CDR2 is SVGAGI. The CDR3 has 14 amino acids. J gave up 1 base and V 2 bases, and 0 bases lay outside the gene matches. This CDR3 reads CASSYRGRTDTQYF. The CDR3, as DNA: TGTGCCAGCAGTTACAGGGGGCGCACAGATACGCAGTATTTT.

The V gene is TRBV27, the J gene TRBJ2-2, with D possibly being TRBD1 (6 bases). V dropped 6 bases and J dropped 6 bases, with 20 bases sitting between them. Germline CDR1 and CDR2: MNHEY and SMNVEV (reference sequence). This CDR3 has 16 residues. The CDR3 loop reads CASRITGQGKAGELFF. The CDR3 DNA sequence: TGTGCCAGCAGGATTACTGGGCAGGGGAAGGCCGGGGAGCTGTTTTTT.

This clone was recorded once. The chain joins TRBV4-3 to TRBJ1-6, with a possible D match to TRBD1 (5 bases). Trimming stripped 3 bases from V and 2 bases from J, with 11 bases between. CDR1 LGHNA and CDR2 YSLEER come from the germline V gene. This CDR3 region has 16 residues. For the CDR3, the DNA is TGCGCCAGCAGCCAGGAGGGGACCCCCTATAATTCACCCCTCCACTTT. As protein: CASSQEGTPYNSPLHF.

CDR3 nucleotide sequence: TGTGCCAGCAGCTCAGGGGGCAGGCCGAACACTGAAGCTTTCTTT. Translating it yields CASSSGGRPNTEAFF. This chain joins TRBV5-6 and TRBJ1-1; 8 nucleotides line up with TRBD1. The CDR3 consists of 15 residues. Unmatched junction bases numbered 5, after V lost 3 bases and J lost 1 base. From germline, CDR1 is SGHDT and CDR2 YYEEEE. Variable domain in full (rest from reference TRBV5-6 and TRBJ1-1): DAGVTQSPTHLIKTRGQQVTLRCSPKSGHDTVSWYQQALGQGPQFIFQYYEEEERQRGNFPDRFSGHQFPNYSSELNVNALLLGDSALYLCASSSGGRPNTEAFFGQGTRLTVV.

This clone appeared a single time. This sequence joins TRBV6-1 and TRBJ1-2; TRBD1 agrees at 9 bases. V trimming: 7 bases; J trimming: 5 bases; junction bases outside the gene matches: 11. CDR3 length: 15 amino acids. Germline V gene data show CDR1 as MNHNS and CDR2 as SASEGT. The DNA for the CDR3 is TGTGCCAGCACGCTAGCACAGGGGGCTCGTTATGGCTACACCTTC. Translation gives CASTLAQGARYGYTF.

The rearrangement joins TRBV18 to TRBJ1-4; 7 bases map to TRBD1. The CDR3 is made up of 15 amino acids. V dropped 5 bases and J dropped 10; count of bases not matched to a gene: 13. Germline V gene sequence: CDR1 KGHSH, CDR2 LQKENI. CDR3 protein: CASSTEGAVIRKLFF. The CDR3 region has the DNA TGTGCCAGCTCAACAGAGGGGGCGGTAATACGAAAACTGTTTTTT.

This clone was seen once. This chain joins TRBV7-2 and TRBJ2-3, with D possibly being TRBD2 (5 bases). The CDR3 length is 16 residues. Trimming cost V 5 bases and J 4 bases, with 19 bases left between them. Per the germline V gene, CDR1 is SGHTA and CDR2 is FQGNSA. CDR3 loop: CASSPSPRGTADTQYF. CDR3 DNA: TGTGCCAGCAGCCCTAGCCCCCGGGGAACGGCAGATACGCAGTATTTT.

The rearrangement links TRBV7-8 to TRBJ1-5, with D maybe TRBD1 (5 bases). The CDR3 is 15 residues long. V lost 5 bases and J lost 5, with 16 bases in between. CDR1 is SGHVS, CDR2 FQNEAQ, per germline. CDR3 sequence (DNA): TGTGCCAGCAGCCTAGGTGGGACTCCTGATCAGCCCCAGCATTTT. It codes for CASSLGGTPDQPQHF.

The CDR3 sequence: CASSLVGLGYQETQYF. As DNA, the CDR3 is TGTGCCAGCAGCTTGGTAGGACTAGGGTACCAAGAGACCCAGTACTTC. The V gene is TRBV5-4, the J gene TRBJ2-5, with TRBD2 matching 7 bases. The CDR3 has 16 residues. Germline loops: CDR1 SGHNT, CDR2 YYREEE (reference sequence). Trimming cost V 0 bases and J 0 bases; bases outside gene matches: 5.

The CDR3 nucleotides are TGCGCCAGCAGCCAAGTCAGTTCTCGGCGACAGCTAAATGAAAAACTGTTTTTT. Amino acid sequence: CASSQVSSRRQLNEKLFF. The chain employs TRBV4-1 and TRBJ1-4; possibly TRBD1 for D (5 bases). The CDR3 spans 18 residues. CDR1 MGHRA and CDR2 YSYEKL come from the germline V gene. Trimming removed 1 base from V and 5 bases from J, with 20 bases in between.

The chain uses TRBV7-2 and TRBJ1-2; D remains unclear. CDR1 SGHTA and CDR2 FQGNSA come from the germline V gene. V was cut by 2 bases and J by 3 bases, with 10 bases left in between. This CDR3 region has 14 residues. This CDR3 reads CASSLTRVDYGYTF. The DNA for the CDR3 is TGTGCCAGCAGCTTAACCCGGGTGGACTATGGCTACACCTTC.

This clone was recorded once. This chain links TRBV28 with TRBJ2-7; possibly TRBD2 for D (6 bases). CDR3 length: 15 amino acids. Germline lookup yields CDR1 MDHEN and CDR2 SYDVKM. The V gene lost 5 bases and the J gene lost 3 bases, with 17 bases spanning the gap. The CDR3 DNA reads TGTGCCAGCAGTCGCCCGGGACTGGGAAACTACGAGCAGTACGTC. Its translation: CASSRPGLGNYEQYV.

V usage is TRBV2 and J usage is TRBJ2-4; D call uncertain. The V end lost 2 bases, the J end lost 0 bases, and 8 bases lay between the germline ends. This CDR3 is built from 15 residues. The germline gives CDR1 SNHLY, CDR2 FYNNEI. This CDR3 is CASSETDLAKNIQYF. The CDR3 coding sequence is TGTGCCAGCAGTGAAACAGACCTAGCCAAAAACATTCAGTACTTC.

This chain uses TRBV27 with TRBJ1-5; D uncertain. The CDR3 loop spans 15 amino acids. V lost 0 bases, J lost 4 bases, and 10 bases lay in between. CDR1 and CDR2 (germline): MNHEY, SMNVEV (reference sequence). This chain's CDR3 is CASSLSHWPNQPQHF. CDR3 nucleotides: TGTGCCAGCAGTTTATCTCATTGGCCAAATCAGCCCCAGCATTTT.

This sequence joins TRBV7-9 and TRBJ2-7; 12 nucleotides line up with TRBD2. Germline loops: CDR1 SEHNR, CDR2 FQNEAQ (reference sequence). CDR3 length: 14 amino acids. The J segment lost 5 bases and the V segment lost 6 bases, leaving 5 bases of the junction unmatched. This CDR3 reads CASSLAGGPHEQYF. The CDR3 region has the DNA TGTGCCAGCAGTCTAGCGGGGGGGCCCCACGAGCAGTACTTC.

The rearrangement uses TRBV27 and TRBJ1-2; D possibly corresponds to TRBD1 (5 bases). Trimming pared 5 bases from V and 6 bases from J, leaving 19 bases between. The CDR3 is 15 residues long. Looked up from germline, CDR1 is MNHEY and CDR2 is SMNVEV (reference sequence). DNA of the CDR3: TGTGCCAGCAGTCACCGGGACTGGGGTGGGAATGGCTACACCTTC. This translates into CASSHRDWGGNGYTF.

The V gene is TRBV27, the J gene TRBJ1-2; 9 nucleotides agree with TRBD1. The ends lost 0 bases at V and 8 bases at J; junction bases unmatched: 10. The CDR3 sequence is 16 residues long. CDR1 is MNHEY and CDR2 is SMNVEV in the germline V gene (reference sequence). For the CDR3, the DNA is TGTGCCAGCAGTTTATCGACGAGACAGGGGGTTTCGGGCTACACCTTC. This encodes CASSLSTRQGVSGYTF.

The genes are TRBV28 and TRBJ2-6; 7 bases align to TRBD2. CDR3 length: 20 amino acids. Germline V gives CDR1 MDHEN, CDR2 SYDVKM. With V trimmed by 6 bases and J by 4 bases, 21 bases remained unmatched. The CDR3 here is CASRPNWGGGGASGANVLTF. The CDR3 DNA sequence: TGTGCCAGCAGACCTAACTGGGGGGGTGGTGGAGCGAGCGGGGCCAACGTCCTGACTTTC.